What follows is one T cell receptor beta chain and its context. The sample belongs to a study of T cell changes during pregnancy in multiple sclerosis. Produced via immunoSEQ multiplex PCR; TCRdb's table is partial and in-frame only. Of 55,000 to 80,000 clones listed, roughly nine tenths were seen once; the top ten hold 9.5%. CDR1 MGHRA and CDR2 YSYEKL come from the germline V gene. Deletions cut 4 bases from V and 5 bases from J, with 10 bases between. The CDR3 loop spans 13 amino acids. The TCR sequence derives from a female donor in good health, enrolled as a control in a pregnancy study. This specimen consisted of peripheral blood, obtained after pregnancy. The chain joins TRBV4-1 to TRBJ2-3; D is uncertain. The CDR3 DNA sequence: TGCGCCAGCAGCCCCCTAGGCATAGATACGCAGTATTTT. This codes for CASSPLGIDTQYF.